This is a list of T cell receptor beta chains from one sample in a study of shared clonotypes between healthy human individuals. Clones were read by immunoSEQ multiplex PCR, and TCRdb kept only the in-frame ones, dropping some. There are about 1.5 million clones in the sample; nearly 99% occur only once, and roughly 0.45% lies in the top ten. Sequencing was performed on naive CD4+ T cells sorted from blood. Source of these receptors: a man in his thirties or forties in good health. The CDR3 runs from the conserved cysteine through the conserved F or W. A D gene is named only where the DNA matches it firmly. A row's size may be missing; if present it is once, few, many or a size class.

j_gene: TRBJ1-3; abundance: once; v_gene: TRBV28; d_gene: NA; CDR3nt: TGTGCCAGCAGTTTATGGCGGGGGAGCCCTGGAAACACCATATATTTT; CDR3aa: CASSLWRGSPGNTIYF
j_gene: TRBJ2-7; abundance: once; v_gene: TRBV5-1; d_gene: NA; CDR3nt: TGCGCCAGCAGTGTGGTTGGGGGGTCCTACGAGCAGTACTTC; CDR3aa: CASSVVGGSYEQYF
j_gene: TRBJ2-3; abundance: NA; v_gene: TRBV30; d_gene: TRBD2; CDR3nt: TGTGCCTGGATCGTAGGAGCGGGAGCCGGAGCAGATACGCAGTATTTT; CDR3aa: CAWIVGAGAGADTQYF
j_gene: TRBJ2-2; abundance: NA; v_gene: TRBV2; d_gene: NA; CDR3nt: TGTGCCAGCAGTGAAAACGGGCCGGGAGTGAACACCGGGGAGCTGTTTTTT; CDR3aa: CASSENGPGVNTGELFF
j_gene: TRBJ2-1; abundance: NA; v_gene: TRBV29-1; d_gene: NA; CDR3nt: TGCAGCGCCCTTCCAAAAGGCTCCTACAATGAGCAGTTCTTC; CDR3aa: CSALPKGSYNEQFF
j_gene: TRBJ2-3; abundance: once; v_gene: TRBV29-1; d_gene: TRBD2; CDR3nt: TGCAGCGTAGCCGGTCCTAGCGGGAGGACCACAGATACGCAGTATTTT; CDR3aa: CSVAGPSGRTTDTQYF
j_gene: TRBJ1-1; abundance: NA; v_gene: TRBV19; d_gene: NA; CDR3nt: TGTGCCAGTACCTATCCCAGACTGGGGGCGACCTCGGGGACTGAAGCTTTCTTT; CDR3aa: CASTYPRLGATSGTEAFF
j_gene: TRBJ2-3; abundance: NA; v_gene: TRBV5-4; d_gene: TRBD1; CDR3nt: TGTGCCAGCACCCACAGGGGGTCTGATACGCAGTATTTT; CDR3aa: CASTHRGSDTQYF
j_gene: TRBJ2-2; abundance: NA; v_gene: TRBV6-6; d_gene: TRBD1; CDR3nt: TGTGCCAGCAGGAAAATACAGGGGGACGGGGAGCTGTTTTTT; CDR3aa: CASRKIQGDGELFF
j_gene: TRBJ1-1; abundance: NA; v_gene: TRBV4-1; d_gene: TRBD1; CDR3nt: TGCGCCAGCAGCCAAGAAGGGACAGCGAACACTGAAGCTTTCTTT; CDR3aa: CASSQEGTANTEAFF
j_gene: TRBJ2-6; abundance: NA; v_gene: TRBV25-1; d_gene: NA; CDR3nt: TGTGCCAGCAGTGGGTCTTCTGGGGCCAACGTCCTGACTTTC; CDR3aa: CASSGSSGANVLTF
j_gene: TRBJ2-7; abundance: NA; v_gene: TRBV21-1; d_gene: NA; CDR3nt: TGTGCCGGCGGCCTAGCGGGAGCCTACGAGCAGTACTTC; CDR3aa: CAGGLAGAYEQYF
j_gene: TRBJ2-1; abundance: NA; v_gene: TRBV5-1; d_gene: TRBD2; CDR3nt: TGCGCCAGCAGTCTACTTAGCGGGAGGGCGAATGAGCAGTTCTTC; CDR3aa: CASSLLSGRANEQFF
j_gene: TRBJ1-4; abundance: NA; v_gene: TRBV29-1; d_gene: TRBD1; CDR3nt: TGCAGCGGCAACAGGGGTACTAATGAAAAACTGTTTTTT; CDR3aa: CSGNRGTNEKLFF
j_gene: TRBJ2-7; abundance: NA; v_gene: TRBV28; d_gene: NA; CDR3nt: TGTGCCAGCAGTTTTCTGGACAACTCCTACGAGCAGTACTTC; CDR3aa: CASSFLDNSYEQYF
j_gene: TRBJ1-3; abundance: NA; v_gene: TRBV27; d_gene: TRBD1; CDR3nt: TGTGCCAGCAGTTGGACAGGGGGATCTGGAAACACCATATATTTT; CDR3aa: CASSWTGGSGNTIYF
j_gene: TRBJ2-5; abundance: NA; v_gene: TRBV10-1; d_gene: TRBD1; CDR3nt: TGCGCCAGCAGCGCAGGGGGAGAGACCCAGTACTTC; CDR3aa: CASSAGGETQYF
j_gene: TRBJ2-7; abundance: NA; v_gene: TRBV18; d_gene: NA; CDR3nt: TGTGCCAGCTCACCATTGGGACGCCTGGGCCATTCCTACGAGCAGTACTTC; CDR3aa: CASSPLGRLGHSYEQYF
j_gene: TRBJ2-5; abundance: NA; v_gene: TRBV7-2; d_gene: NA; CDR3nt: TGTGCCAGCAGCTTAGAGGCGGTCCAGTACTTC; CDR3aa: CASSLEAVQYF
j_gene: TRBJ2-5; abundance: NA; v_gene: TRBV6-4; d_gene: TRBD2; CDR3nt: TGTGCCCCAGGGCCGGTTAGCGGGATTGAGACCCAGTACTTC; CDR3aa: CAPGPVSGIETQYF
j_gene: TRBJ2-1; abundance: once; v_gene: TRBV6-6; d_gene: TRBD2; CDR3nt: TGTGCCAGCAGTTACGCTGGGGGACTAAACAATGAGCAGTTCTTC; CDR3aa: CASSYAGGLNNEQFF
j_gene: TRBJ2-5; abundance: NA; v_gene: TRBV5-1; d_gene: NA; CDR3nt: TGCGCCAGCAGTAGCGGCAAAGAGACCCAGTACTTC; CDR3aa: CASSSGKETQYF
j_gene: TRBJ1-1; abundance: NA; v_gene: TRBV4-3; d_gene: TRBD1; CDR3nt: TGCGCCAGCAGCCAATCGGGACAGCCGACTGAAGCTTTCTTT; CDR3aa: CASSQSGQPTEAFF
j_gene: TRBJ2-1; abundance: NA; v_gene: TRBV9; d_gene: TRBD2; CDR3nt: TGTGCCAGCAGCGGAGCTATGGGAGCGGGAGTCGGCAATGAGCAGTTCTTC; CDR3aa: CASSGAMGAGVGNEQFF
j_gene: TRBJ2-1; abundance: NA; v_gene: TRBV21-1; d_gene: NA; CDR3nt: TGTGCCACCACCCGCCGGGCCCCGGGGTACAATGAGCAGTTCTTC; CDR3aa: CATTRRAPGYNEQFF
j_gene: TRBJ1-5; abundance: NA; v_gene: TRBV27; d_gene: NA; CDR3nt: TGTGCCAGCCGGCCGGGGGAAGACAGTCGCAATCAGCCCCAGCATTTT; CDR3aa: CASRPGEDSRNQPQHF
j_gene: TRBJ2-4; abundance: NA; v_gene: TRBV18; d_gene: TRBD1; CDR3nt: TGTGCCAGCTCACAACCGACAGGGACCAAAAACATTCAGTACTTC; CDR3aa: CASSQPTGTKNIQYF
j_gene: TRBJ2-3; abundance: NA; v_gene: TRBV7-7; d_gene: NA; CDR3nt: TGTGCTAGCAGCCGATCCAGCGGAGATACGCAGTATTTT; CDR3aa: CASSRSSGDTQYF
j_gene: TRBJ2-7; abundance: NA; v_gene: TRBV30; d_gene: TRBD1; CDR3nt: TGTGCCTGGGACCGGGGTCGAGGGGGCGCCTACGAGCAGTACTTC; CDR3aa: CAWDRGRGGAYEQYF
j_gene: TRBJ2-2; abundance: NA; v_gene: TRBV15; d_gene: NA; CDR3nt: TGTGCCACCAGCACCCTAGGGGGAACATCCGCGTCCACCGGGGAGCTGTTTTTT; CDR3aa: CATSTLGGTSASTGELFF
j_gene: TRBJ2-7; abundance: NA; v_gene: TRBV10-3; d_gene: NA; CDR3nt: TGTGCCATCACAGACGACACCTACGAGCAGTACTTC; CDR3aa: CAITDDTYEQYF
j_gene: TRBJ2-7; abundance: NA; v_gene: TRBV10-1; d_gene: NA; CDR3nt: TGCGCCAGCAGTGAGTCGGGACTCTCCTACGAGCAGTACTTC; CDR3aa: CASSESGLSYEQYF
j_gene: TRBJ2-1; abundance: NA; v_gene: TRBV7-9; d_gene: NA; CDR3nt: TGTGCCAGCAGCTCGACAGCCTCCTACAATGAGCAGTTCTTC; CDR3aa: CASSSTASYNEQFF
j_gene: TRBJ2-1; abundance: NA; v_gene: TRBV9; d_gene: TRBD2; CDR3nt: TGTGCCAGCAGCGCGAGCGGGAGCCACAATGAGCAGTTCTTC; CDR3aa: CASSASGSHNEQFF
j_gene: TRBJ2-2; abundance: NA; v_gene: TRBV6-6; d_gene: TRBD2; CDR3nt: TGTGCCAGCTTGGTAGCGGGAGGAGCGAACACCGGGGAGCTGTTTTTT; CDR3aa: CASLVAGGANTGELFF
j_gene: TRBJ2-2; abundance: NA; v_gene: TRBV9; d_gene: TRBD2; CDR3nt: TGTGCCAGCAGCGTAGAGGGCGGGAGGAGGAACACCGGGGAGCTGTTTTTT; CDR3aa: CASSVEGGRRNTGELFF
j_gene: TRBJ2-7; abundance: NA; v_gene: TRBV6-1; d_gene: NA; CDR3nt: TGTGCCAGCAGGGAACAACCCTCCTACGAGCAGTACTTC; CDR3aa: CASREQPSYEQYF
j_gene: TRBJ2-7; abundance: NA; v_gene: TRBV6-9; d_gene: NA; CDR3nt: TGTGCCAGCAGTCCTAACTCGGGGGACCCGGGGGTCGAGCAGTACTTC; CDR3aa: CASSPNSGDPGVEQYF
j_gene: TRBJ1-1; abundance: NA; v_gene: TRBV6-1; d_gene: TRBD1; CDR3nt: TGTGCCAGCAGTAACAGGGGGTTGAACACTGAAGCTTTCTTT; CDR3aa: CASSNRGLNTEAFF
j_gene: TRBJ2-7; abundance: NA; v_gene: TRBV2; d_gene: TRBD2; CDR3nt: TGTGCCAGCACATGGACTAGCGGGAGTCCCGACGAGCAGTACTTC; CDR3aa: CASTWTSGSPDEQYF
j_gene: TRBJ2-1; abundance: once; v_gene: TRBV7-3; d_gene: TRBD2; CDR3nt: TGTGCCAGTTCGACCGCCCGGACTAGCGCGAATGAGCAGTTCTTC; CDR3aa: CASSTARTSANEQFF
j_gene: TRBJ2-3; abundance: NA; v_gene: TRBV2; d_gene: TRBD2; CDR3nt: TGTGCCAGCAGTTGGGGGGGGACAGATACGCAGTATTTT; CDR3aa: CASSWGGTDTQYF
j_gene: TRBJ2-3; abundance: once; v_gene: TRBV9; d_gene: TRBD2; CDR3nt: TGTGCCAGCAGCGTCCGAGGACTAGAATCGAGCACAGATACGCAGTATTTT; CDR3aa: CASSVRGLESSTDTQYF
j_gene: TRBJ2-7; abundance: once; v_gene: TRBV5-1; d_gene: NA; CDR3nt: TGCGCCAGCAGTTTTGCGGAGGGAATTCGCGAGCAGTACTTC; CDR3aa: CASSFAEGIREQYF
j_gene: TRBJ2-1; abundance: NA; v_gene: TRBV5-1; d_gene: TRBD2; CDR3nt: TGCGCCAGCAGCTTAACCATAGCGGGAAGGAGCTCCTACAATGAGCAGTTCTTC; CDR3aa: CASSLTIAGRSSYNEQFF
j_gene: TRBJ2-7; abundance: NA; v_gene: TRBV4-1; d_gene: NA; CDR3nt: TGCGCCAGCTTCAACCGGGACTCCTTCACCTACGAGCAGTACTTC; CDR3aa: CASFNRDSFTYEQYF
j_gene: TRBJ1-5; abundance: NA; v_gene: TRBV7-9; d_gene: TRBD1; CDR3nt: TGTGCCAGCAGCAAAACCGGGACAGGGGGACTACAGCCCCAGCATTTT; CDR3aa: CASSKTGTGGLQPQHF
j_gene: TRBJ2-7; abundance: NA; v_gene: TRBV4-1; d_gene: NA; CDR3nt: TGCGCCAGCAGCCAAATGATTGGTCCATCCTCCTACGAGCAGTACTTC; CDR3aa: CASSQMIGPSSYEQYF
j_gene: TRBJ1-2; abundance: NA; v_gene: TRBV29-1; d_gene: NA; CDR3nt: TGCAGCGTTGAAAGGGCAGGGAGACGCTACACCTTC; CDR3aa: CSVERAGRRYTF
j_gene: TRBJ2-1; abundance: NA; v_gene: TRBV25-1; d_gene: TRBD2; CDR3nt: TGTGCCACTAGACTAGCGGGAGTGAGGAATGAGCAGTTCTTC; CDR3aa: CATRLAGVRNEQFF
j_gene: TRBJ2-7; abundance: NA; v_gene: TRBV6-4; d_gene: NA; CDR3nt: TGTGCCAGCATTGTCAGGTGGGACGAGCAGTACTTC; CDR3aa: CASIVRWDEQYF